The 9 T cell receptor beta chains presented below share a single source sample, sequenced in a study of T cells after yellow fever vaccination. TCRdb used MiXCR to reprocess the 5' RACE reads, holding one entry per CDR3 protein. Among 500,000 to 700,000 distinct CDR3 sequences listed, less than 20% were seen once. The material sequenced was PBMCs, taken 15 days after the yellow fever booster vaccination. All receptors come from a man aged 25-45 years who received the YFV17D yellow fever vaccine.

This clonotype turned up a few times. The chain carries TRBV5-1 and TRBJ2-5; no clear D gene. The V end lost 1 base, the J end lost 1 base, and 8 bases lay between the germline ends. The germline gives CDR1 SGHRS, CDR2 YFSETQ. There are 14 residues in the CDR3. The CDR3 DNA sequence: TGCGCCAGCAGCTTGAGGAGCGTCCAAGAGACCCAGTACTTC. Translated: CASSLRSVQETQYF.

The gene calls are TRBV7-2 and TRBJ2-1; 7 bases line up with TRBD2. J gave up 5 bases and V 1 base, and 5 bases lay outside the gene matches. The germline gives CDR1 SGHTA, CDR2 FQGNSA. This CDR3 comprises 15 residues. CDR3 nucleotides: TGTGCCAGCAGCTTAGGGGGACTAAAGAACAATGAGCAGTTCTTC. Residues: CASSLGGLKNNEQFF.

In nucleotides, the CDR3 is TGTGCCAGCAGCCTGCCCTTGGGGGGAGAGTCGAAAGATACGCAGTATTTT. Its protein product is CASSLPLGGESKDTQYF. The chain joins TRBV7-2 to TRBJ2-3; perhaps TRBD2 as D (6 bases). V was pared by 5 bases and J by 5 bases, with 23 bases between. The CDR3 sequence is 17 residues long. Germline CDR1 is SGHTA and CDR2 is FQGNSA. Full variable domain (remainder filled in from reference TRBV7-2 and TRBJ2-3): GAGVSQSPSNKVTEKGKDVELRCDPISGHTALYWYRQSLGQGLEFLIYFQGNSAPDKSGLPSDRFSAERTGGSVSTLTIQRTQQEDSAVYLCASSLPLGGESKDTQYFGPGTRLTVL.

This chain joins TRBV20-1 and TRBJ2-5; 7 bases map to TRBD2. V lost 1 base, J lost 4 bases, and 6 bases stayed unmatched. The V gene's germline CDR1 is DFQATT and CDR2 SNEGSKA (reference sequence). The CDR3 spans 14 residues. The CDR3 DNA sequence: TGCAGTGCTAGAGGACCGGGAGGCGGAGAGACCCAGTACTTC. Protein: CSARGPGGGETQYF.

In this sample, this clonotype turned up a few times. This chain joins TRBV7-3 and TRBJ2-7, with D perhaps TRBD2 (6 bases). Germline V gene sequence: CDR1 SGHTA, CDR2 FQGTGA. V dropped 2 bases and J dropped 6 bases, with 14 bases sitting between them. The CDR3 totals 14 residues. The CDR3 nucleotides are TGTGCCAGCAGCTTATCCCGGGACTTCCCCGAGCAGTACTTC. It codes for CASSLSRDFPEQYF. The full variable domain, its missing parts supplied by reference TRBV7-3 and TRBJ2-7, is GAGVSQTPSNKVTEKGKYVELRCDPISGHTALYWYRQSLGQGPEFLIYFQGTGAADDSGLPNDRFFAVRPEGSVSTLKIQRTERGDSAVYLCASSLSRDFPEQYFGPGTRLTVT.

The chain uses TRBV2 and TRBJ2-3; no clear D gene. Germline loops: CDR1 SNHLY, CDR2 FYNNEI. The V end was cut by 4 bases, the J end by 4 bases, with 9 bases between. This CDR3 is 13 amino acids long. The CDR3 nucleotides read TGTGCCAGCAGTGTGGGAACCGCAGATACGCAGTATTTT. Protein: CASSVGTADTQYF.

The gene calls are TRBV7-2 and TRBJ2-5; 7 nucleotides agree with TRBD1. In germline, CDR1 is SGHTA, CDR2 FQGNSA. Trimming removed 7 bases from V and 0 bases from J; junction bases left unmatched: 8. The CDR3 totals 15 residues. CDR3: CASTRRGRDQETQYF. The CDR3 DNA is TGTGCCAGCACCCGTAGGGGGCGGGACCAAGAGACCCAGTACTTC.

This clonotype was picked up many times. The V gene is TRBV7-2, the J gene TRBJ2-5; D unresolved. V was shortened by 5 bases and J by 4 bases, with 8 bases between the two germline ends. Germline V gene data show CDR1 as SGHTA and CDR2 as FQGNSA. The CDR3 covers 12 residues. The DNA for the CDR3 is TGTGCCAGCAGCCTCCAGCGAGAGACCCAGTACTTC. Residues: CASSLQRETQYF.

The genes are TRBV15 and TRBJ2-7, with TRBD2 as a possible D gene (5 bases). V was trimmed by 3 bases and J by 7 bases, leaving 13 bases between them. CDR1 is LNHNV, CDR2 YYDKDF, per germline (reference sequence). This CDR3 region has 13 residues. CDR3 protein: CATSRDVREEQYF. Written as DNA, the CDR3 is TGTGCCACCAGCAGGGACGTTCGGGAAGAGCAGTACTTC. Using reference TRBV15 and TRBJ2-7 for the parts outside the CDR3, the full variable domain is DAMVIQNPRYQVTQFGKPVTLSCSQTLNHNVMYWYQQKSSQAPKLLFHYYDKDFNNEADTPDNFQSRRPNTSFCFLDIRSPGLGDTAMYLCATSRDVREEQYFGPGTRLTVT.